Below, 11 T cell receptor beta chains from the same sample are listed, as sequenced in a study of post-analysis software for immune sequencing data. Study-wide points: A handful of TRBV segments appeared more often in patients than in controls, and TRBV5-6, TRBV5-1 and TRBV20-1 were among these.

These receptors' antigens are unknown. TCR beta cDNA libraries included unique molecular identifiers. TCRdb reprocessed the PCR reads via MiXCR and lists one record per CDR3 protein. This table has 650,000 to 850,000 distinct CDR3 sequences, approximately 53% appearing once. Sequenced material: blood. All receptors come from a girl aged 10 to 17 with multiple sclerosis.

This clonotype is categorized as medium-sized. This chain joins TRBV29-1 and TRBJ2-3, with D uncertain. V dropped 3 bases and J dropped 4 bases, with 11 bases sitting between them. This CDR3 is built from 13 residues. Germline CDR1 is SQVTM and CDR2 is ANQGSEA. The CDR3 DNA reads TGCAGCGTTGATCAGGTTGTGGCAGATACGCAGTATTTT. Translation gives CSVDQVVADTQYF.

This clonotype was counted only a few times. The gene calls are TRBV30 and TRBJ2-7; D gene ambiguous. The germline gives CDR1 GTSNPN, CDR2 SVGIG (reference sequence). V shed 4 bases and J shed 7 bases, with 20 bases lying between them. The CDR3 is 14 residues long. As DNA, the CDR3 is TGTGCCTGGACCCCATTAGCCCTTATGCGGGAGCAGTACTTC. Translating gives CAWTPLALMREQYF.

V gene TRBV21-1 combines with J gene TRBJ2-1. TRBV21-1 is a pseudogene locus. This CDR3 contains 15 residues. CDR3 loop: CASSLLVVVYNEQFF. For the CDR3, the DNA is TGTGCCAGCAGCCTACTGGTGGTAGTCTACAATGAGCAGTTCTTC.

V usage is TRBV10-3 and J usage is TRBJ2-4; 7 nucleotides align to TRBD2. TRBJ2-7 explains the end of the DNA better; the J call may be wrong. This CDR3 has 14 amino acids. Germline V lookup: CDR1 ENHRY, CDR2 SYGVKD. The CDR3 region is CANGQGGRVYEQYF. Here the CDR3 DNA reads TGTGCCAATGGTCAGGGCGGGAGAGTCTACGAGCAGTACTTC.

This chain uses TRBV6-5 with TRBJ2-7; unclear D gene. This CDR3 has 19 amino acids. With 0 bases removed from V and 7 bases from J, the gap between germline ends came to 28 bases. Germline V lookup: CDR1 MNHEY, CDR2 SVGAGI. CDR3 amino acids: CASSYSILGLGRRSGEQYF. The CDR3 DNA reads TGTGCCAGCAGTTACTCGATTTTGGGCCTCGGCAGAAGGAGTGGAGAGCAGTACTTC.

In DNA form, the CDR3 reads TGTGCCAGCAGGTCCCTCGAGACCCAGTACTTC. This translates into CASRSLETQYF. The chain joins TRBV12-3 or TRBV12-4 to TRBJ2-5; no definite D call. V gave up 6 bases and J gave up 5 bases, with 7 bases separating them. CDR3 length: 11 residues.

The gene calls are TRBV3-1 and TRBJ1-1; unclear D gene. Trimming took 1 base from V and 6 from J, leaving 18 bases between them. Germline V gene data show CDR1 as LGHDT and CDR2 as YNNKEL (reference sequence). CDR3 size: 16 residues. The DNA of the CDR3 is TGTGCCAGCAGCCAAGGTTTCGGACTCCCGATCGCTGAAGCTTTCTTT. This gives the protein CASSQGFGLPIAEAFF.

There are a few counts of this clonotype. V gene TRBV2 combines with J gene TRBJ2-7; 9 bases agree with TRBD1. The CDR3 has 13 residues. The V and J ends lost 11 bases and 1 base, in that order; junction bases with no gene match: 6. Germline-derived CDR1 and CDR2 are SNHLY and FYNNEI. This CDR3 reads CAGRGQGSYEQYF. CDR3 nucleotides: TGTGCCGGGAGGGGACAGGGTTCCTACGAGCAGTACTTC.

CDR3 sequence reads: CASSWRGTAGANVLTF. CDR3 in DNA: TGCGCCAGCAGCTGGAGAGGGACAGCTGGGGCCAACGTCCTGACTTTC. V gene TRBV5-1 combines with J gene TRBJ2-6, with 7 nucleotides matching TRBD1. This CDR3 contains 16 residues. The germline V gene encodes CDR1 SGHRS and CDR2 YFSETQ. V dropped 3 bases and J dropped 2; count of bases not matched to a gene: 5.

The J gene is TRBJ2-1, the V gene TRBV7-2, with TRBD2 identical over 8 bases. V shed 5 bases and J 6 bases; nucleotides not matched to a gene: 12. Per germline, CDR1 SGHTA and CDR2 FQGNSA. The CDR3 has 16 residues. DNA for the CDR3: TGTGCCAGCAGCACCCTCACGGGAGGGGTGGGCAATGAGCAGTTCTTC. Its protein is CASSTLTGGVGNEQFF.

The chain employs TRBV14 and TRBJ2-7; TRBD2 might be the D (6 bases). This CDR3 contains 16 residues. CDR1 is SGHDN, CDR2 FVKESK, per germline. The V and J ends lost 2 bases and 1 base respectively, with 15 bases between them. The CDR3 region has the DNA TGTGCCAGCAGCCAATTTACCGGGAGTCTATCCTACGAGCAGTACTTC. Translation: CASSQFTGSLSYEQYF. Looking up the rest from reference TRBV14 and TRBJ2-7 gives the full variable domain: EAGVTQFPSHSVIEKGQTVTLRCDPISGHDNLYWYRRVMGKEIKFLLHFVKESKQDESGMPNNRFLAERTGGTYSTLKVQPAELEDSGVYFCASSQFTGSLSYEQYFGPGTRLTVT.